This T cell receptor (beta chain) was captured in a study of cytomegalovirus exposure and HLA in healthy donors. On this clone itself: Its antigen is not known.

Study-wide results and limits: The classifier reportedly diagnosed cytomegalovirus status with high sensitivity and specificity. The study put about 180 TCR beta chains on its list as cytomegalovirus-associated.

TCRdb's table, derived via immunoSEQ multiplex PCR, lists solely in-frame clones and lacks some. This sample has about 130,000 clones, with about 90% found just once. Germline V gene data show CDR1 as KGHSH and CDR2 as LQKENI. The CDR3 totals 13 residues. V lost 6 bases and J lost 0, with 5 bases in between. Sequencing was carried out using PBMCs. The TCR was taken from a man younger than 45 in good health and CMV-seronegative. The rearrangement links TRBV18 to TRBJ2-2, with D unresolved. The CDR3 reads CASSAANTGELFF. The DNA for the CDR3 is TGTGCCAGCTCTGCAGCGAACACCGGGGAGCTGTTTTTT.